The next 16 T cell receptor beta chains were all read from a single sample in a study of blood T cell repertoires in COVID-19. Generated by immunoSEQ multiplex PCR, the TCRdb table keeps only in-frame clones and is missing some. This sample carries 400,000 to 450,000 clones, 75% to 90% of them seen once, and the ten largest clones take 1.4%. The sequencing sample was made of peripheral blood. The receptors come from a woman aged 25 to 45 with active or convalescent COVID-19.

The chain couples TRBV7-2 to TRBJ1-2, with 9 bases identical to TRBD1. The germline V gene encodes CDR1 SGHTA and CDR2 FQGNSA. The CDR3 covers 18 residues. The V segment lost 5 bases and the J segment 4 bases; nucleotides outside the gene matches: 17. The CDR3 sequence: CASSPREGTGQGSYGYTF. CDR3 in DNA: TGTGCCAGCAGCCCCCGGGAGGGTACCGGACAGGGGAGCTATGGCTACACCTTC.

The chain links TRBV19 to TRBJ1-2, with 9 nucleotides matching TRBD1. The CDR3 runs 18 residues. V lost 0 bases to trimming and J lost 2 bases; unmatched junction nucleotides: 10. From germline, CDR1 is LNHDA and CDR2 SQIVND (reference sequence). For the CDR3, the DNA is TGTGCCAGTAGTATAGAGTCCGCGGACAGGGGAAGGAACTATGGCTACACCTTC. Its translation is CASSIESADRGRNYGYTF.

The CDR3 reads CASSPDSSYEQYF. CDR3 in DNA: TGTGCCAGCAGCCCGGACAGCTCCTACGAGCAGTACTTC. The chain combines TRBV7-2 with TRBJ2-7; D possibly corresponds to TRBD1 (6 bases). The V end was cut by 5 bases, the J end by 0 bases, with 8 bases between. The CDR3 consists of 13 residues. Germline loops: CDR1 SGHTA, CDR2 FQGNSA.

The V gene is TRBV6-2 or TRBV6-3, the J gene TRBJ1-6, with no clear D. V lost 2 bases, J lost 2 bases, and 16 bases lay in between. The CDR3 contains 18 residues. The germline CDR1 and CDR2 sequences are MNHEY and SVGEGT. The CDR3 here is CASSYEERGEPYNSPLHF. Written as DNA, the CDR3 is TGTGCCAGCAGTTACGAAGAGAGAGGAGAACCCTATAATTCACCCCTCCACTTT.

The chain combines TRBV5-1 with TRBJ2-1; TRBD2 matches at 12 bases. Germline V gives CDR1 SGHRS, CDR2 YFSETQ. This CDR3 has 17 residues. After removal of 1 base from V and 4 bases from J, the junction contained 6 bases not matched to a gene. CDR3 loop: CASSLSGLAGIYNEQFF. The CDR3 region has the DNA TGCGCCAGCAGCTTGAGCGGACTAGCGGGGATATACAATGAGCAGTTCTTC. Variable domain in full (rest from reference TRBV5-1 and TRBJ2-1): KAGVTQTPRYLIKTRGQQVTLSCSPISGHRSVSWYQQTPGQGLQFLFEYFSETQRNKGNFPGRFSGRQFSNSRSEMNVSTLELGDSALYLCASSLSGLAGIYNEQFFGPGTRLTVL.

The chain combines TRBV5-1 with TRBJ2-2; 7 bases line up with TRBD1. Germline CDR1 reads SGHRS; CDR2 reads YFSETQ. V shed 3 bases, J shed 0 bases, and the junction held 5 bases outside the gene matches. This CDR3 spans 16 amino acids. The CDR3 bases are TGCGCCAGCAGCTCCGGGCAGGGGGCGAACACCGGGGAGCTGTTTTTT. Amino acids: CASSSGQGANTGELFF. Looking up the rest from reference TRBV5-1 and TRBJ2-2 gives the full variable domain: KAGVTQTPRYLIKTRGQQVTLSCSPISGHRSVSWYQQTPGQGLQFLFEYFSETQRNKGNFPGRFSGRQFSNSRSEMNVSTLELGDSALYLCASSSGQGANTGELFFGEGSRLTVL.

The chain employs TRBV6-5 and TRBJ1-6; the D is unclear. V was cut by 6 bases and J by 9 bases, with 18 bases left in between. The CDR3 is 15 amino acids. In germline, CDR1 is MNHEY, CDR2 SVGAGI. The CDR3 DNA reads as TGTGCCAGCAGCAGAACCGGGAGTTCTTCTTCACCCCTCCACTTT. Its protein is CASSRTGSSSSPLHF.

A word on this clone: Other DNA sequences within the sample encode an identical CDR3. The rearrangement links TRBV21-1 to TRBJ1-2; the DNA was not used to check the table's D call, TRBD1. TRBV21-1 corresponds to a pseudogene. This CDR3 spans 14 amino acids. Written as DNA, the CDR3 is TGTGCCAGCAGTGGCCGAAACAGATACTATGGCTACACCTTC. Translating gives CASSGRNRYYGYTF.

The V call is TRBV19, the J call TRBJ1-2; 9 bases match TRBD1. Germline trimming cut 5 bases from V and 4 bases from J; bases unmatched to any gene: 8. The CDR3 has 15 residues. Germline assignment: CDR1 LNHDA and CDR2 SQIVND (reference sequence). In DNA form, the CDR3 reads TGTGCCAGTAGTTCCCAAGCGACAGGGGGCTATGGCTACACCTTC. It encodes CASSSQATGGYGYTF.

The table lists this clone with a few counts. The chain joins TRBV11-2 to TRBJ1-6; D call uncertain. The CDR3 has 13 residues. V gave up 0 bases and J gave up 10 bases, with 7 bases separating them. The germline CDR1 and CDR2 sequences are SGHAT and FQNNGV. The CDR3, as DNA: TGTGCCAGCAGCTTAGATCTGAGGTCACCCCTCCACTTT. Protein: CASSLDLRSPLHF.

V and J are TRBV6-5 and TRBJ1-4; 7 bases align to TRBD1. The V segment lost 2 bases and the J segment 7 bases; nucleotides outside the gene matches: 1. CDR1 and CDR2 (germline): MNHEY, SVGAGI. This CDR3 has 13 amino acids. CDR3 residues: CASSYRGPEKLFF. CDR3 bases: TGTGCCAGCAGTTACAGGGGGCCTGAAAAACTGTTTTTT.

V and J are TRBV4-1 and TRBJ2-2; 8 nucleotides line up with TRBD2. In germline, CDR1 is MGHRA, CDR2 YSYEKL. V gave up 4 bases and J gave up 9 bases; unmatched junction bases: 13. This CDR3 region has 16 residues. The CDR3 bases are TGCGCCAGCAGCCCGGCTAGCGGGTCCCAGCCCCGGGAGCTGTTTTTT. Amino acid sequence: CASSPASGSQPRELFF.

V and J are TRBV9 and TRBJ1-4; 8 bases match TRBD1. The CDR3 sequence is 15 residues long. Germline CDR1 is SGDLS and CDR2 is YYNGEE. Unmatched junction bases numbered 5, after V lost 4 bases and J lost 3 bases. The CDR3, as DNA: TGTGCCAGCAGCACCACAGGGGGGTCTAATGAAAAACTGTTTTTT. It yields the protein CASSTTGGSNEKLFF.

This chain connects TRBV7-2 to TRBJ2-7, with a possible D match to TRBD2 (6 bases). The V and J ends lost 1 base and 2 bases respectively, with 12 bases between them. Germline V gene lookup returns CDR1 SGHTA and CDR2 FQGNSA. The CDR3 is 15 amino acids. The CDR3 loop reads CASSLGTSPPYEQYF. In nucleotides, the CDR3 is TGTGCCAGCAGCTTAGGAACTAGCCCCCCCTACGAGCAGTACTTC.

The V gene is TRBV5-1, the J gene TRBJ2-3; D gene unclear. Trimming took 0 bases from V and 1 from J, leaving 9 bases between them. The CDR3 is 15 amino acids. Per the germline V gene, CDR1 is SGHRS and CDR2 is YFSETQ. The CDR3 DNA follows: TGCGCCAGCAGCTTGGGGCCCCTTGGCACAGATACGCAGTATTTT. This gives the protein CASSLGPLGTDTQYF.

This sequence joins TRBV6-5 and TRBJ1-3, with 7 bases lining up with TRBD1. V lost 2 bases to trimming and J lost 4 bases; unmatched junction nucleotides: 5. Germline V gene data show CDR1 as MNHEY and CDR2 as SVGAGI. The CDR3 runs to 15 residues. The chain's CDR3 is CASSYAGTAGNTIYF. The DNA of the CDR3 is TGTGCCAGCAGTTACGCTGGGACAGCCGGAAACACCATATATTTT.